The rows below give T cell receptor beta chains drawn from one sample of a study of OX40 agonist ivuxolimab in advanced cancers. Profiled with immunoSEQ multiplex PCR; TCRdb holds only in-frame clones, not every one. The sample contains some 59,000 clones, 80% to 90% of which appear only once. This specimen consisted of CD4+ or CD8+ T cells sorted from blood, obtained in a trial of the OX40 agonist ivuxolimab. Receptors were obtained from an adult with an advanced solid tumor such as melanoma, head and neck, liver or kidney cancer. The CDR3 runs from the conserved cysteine through the conserved F or W. D genes are given only for firm matches. Clone size is not always given. Where it is, it says once, few, many or a class for expanded clones.

.	.	TRBV5-5	TRBJ2-5	CASSSIPGETQYF	TGTGCCAGCAGCTCAATTCCCGGTGAGACCCAGTACTTC
.	.	TRBV6-5	TRBJ2-7	CASSTGDRLNYEQYF	TGTGCCAGCAGTACGGGCGACAGACTAAACTACGAGCAGTACTTC
.	.	TRBV2	TRBJ2-3	CASAGGGTDTQYF	TGTGCCAGTGCTGGCGGGGGCACAGATACGCAGTATTTT
.	.	TRBV2	TRBJ1-5	CASSGAGSDQPQHF	TGTGCCAGCAGTGGGGCGGGTTCAGATCAGCCCCAGCATTTT
few	TRBD1	TRBV25-1	TRBJ1-4	CASGWDSEKLFF	TGTGCCAGCGGGTGGGACAGCGAAAAACTGTTTTTT
.	.	TRBV7-6	TRBJ2-3	CASSLGGAGGPSTDTQYF	TGTGCCAGCAGCTTAGGTGGGGCCGGGGGCCCTAGCACAGATACGCAGTATTTT
.	.	TRBV5-1	TRBJ2-3	CASSLVNAGDTQYF	TGCGCCAGCAGCTTAGTTAACGCGGGAGATACGCAGTATTTT
.	.	TRBV7-2	TRBJ2-1	CASSLAGGAYNEQFF	TGTGCCAGCAGCTTAGCAGGGGGGGCCTACAATGAGCAGTTCTTC
.	.	TRBV7-3	TRBJ1-2	CASSAGPGAYGYTF	TGTGCCAGCAGCGCCGGTCCAGGGGCCTATGGCTACACCTTC
.	TRBD1	TRBV6-1	TRBJ1-3	CASSEQGVAGNTIYF	TGTGCCAGCAGTGAGCAGGGGGTAGCTGGAAACACCATATATTTT
once	.	TRBV5-6	TRBJ2-1	CASSLDRQSSYNEQFF	TGTGCCAGCAGCTTGGACCGGCAGAGCTCCTACAATGAGCAGTTCTTC
.	.	TRBV5-1	TRBJ2-2	CASSSRDTNTGELFF	TGCGCCAGCAGCTCCCGCGACACCAACACCGGGGAGCTGTTTTTT
once	.	TRBV11-1	TRBJ1-2	CASSPAGGGYTF	TGTGCCAGCAGCCCCGCGGGGGGTGGCTACACCTTC
few	.	TRBV6-5	TRBJ1-1	CASSYSLRGGNTEAFF	TGTGCCAGCAGTTACTCTCTACGGGGTGGGAACACTGAAGCTTTCTTT
.	.	TRBV25-1	TRBJ1-4	CASSEMVGPNEKLFF	TGTGCCAGCAGTGAAATGGTGGGACCTAATGAAAAACTGTTTTTT